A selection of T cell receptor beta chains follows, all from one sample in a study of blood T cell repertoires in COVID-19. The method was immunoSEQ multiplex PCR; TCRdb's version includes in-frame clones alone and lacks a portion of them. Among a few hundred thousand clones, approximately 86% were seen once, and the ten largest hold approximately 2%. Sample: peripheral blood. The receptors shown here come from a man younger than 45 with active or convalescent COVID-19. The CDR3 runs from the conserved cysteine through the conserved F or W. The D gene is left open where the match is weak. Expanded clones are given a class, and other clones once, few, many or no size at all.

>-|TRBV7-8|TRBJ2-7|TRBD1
CASSLSLRDRAGYYEQYF
TGTGCCAGCAGCTTATCCCTCCGGGACAGGGCAGGTTATTACGAGCAGTACTTC
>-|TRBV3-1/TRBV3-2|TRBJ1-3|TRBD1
CASSQLTGTGGLGNTIYF
TGTGCCAGCAGCCAACTCACCGGGACAGGGGGCCTTGGAAACACCATATATTTT
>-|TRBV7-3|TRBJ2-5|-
CASSYVTGETQYF
TGTGCCAGCAGCTACGTAACAGGGGAGACCCAGTACTTC
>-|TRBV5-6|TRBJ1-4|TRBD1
CASSRQGTEKLFF
TGTGCCAGCAGCAGACAGGGTACTGAAAAACTGTTTTTT
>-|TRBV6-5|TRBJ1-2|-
CASSPELDYGYTF
TGTGCCAGCAGTCCGGAGCTGGACTATGGCTACACCTTC
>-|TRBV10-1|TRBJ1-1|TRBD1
CASSRDSNTEAFF
TGCGCCAGCAGCCGGGACAGTAACACTGAAGCTTTCTTT
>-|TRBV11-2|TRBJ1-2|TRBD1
CAVTGQGNYGYTF
TGTGCCGTTACTGGACAGGGTAACTATGGCTACACCTTC
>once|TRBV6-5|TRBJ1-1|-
CASKSGIVMNTEAFF
TGTGCCAGCAAGTCCGGGATCGTCATGAACACTGAAGCTTTCTTT
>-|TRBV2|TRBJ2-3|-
CASSEPGSPITDTQYF
TGTGCCAGCAGTGAACCCGGGTCCCCAATCACAGATACGCAGTATTTT
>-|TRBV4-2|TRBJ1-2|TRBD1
CASSQLGTDGYTF
TGTGCCAGCAGCCAACTCGGGACAGATGGCTACACCTTC
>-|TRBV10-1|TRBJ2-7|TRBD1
CASSELQGVGEQYF
TGCGCCAGCAGTGAGTTGCAGGGGGTAGGGGAGCAGTACTTC
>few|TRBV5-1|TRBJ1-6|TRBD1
CASSLAPATGPLHF
TGCGCCAGCAGCTTGGCCCCCGCGACAGGGCCCCTCCACTTT
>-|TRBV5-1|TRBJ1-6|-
CASSSAGADSPLHF
TGCGCCAGCAGCTCCGCGGGGGCGGATTCACCCCTCCACTTT
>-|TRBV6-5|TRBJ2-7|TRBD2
CASSLSGGSTYEQYF
TGTGCCAGCAGCCTAAGCGGGGGTTCCACCTACGAGCAGTACTTC
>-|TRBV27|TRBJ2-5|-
CASSLFGGQETQYF
TGTGCCAGCAGTTTATTTGGGGGCCAGGAGACCCAGTACTTC
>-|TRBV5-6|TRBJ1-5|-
CASSLSDFGGGQPQHF
TGTGCCAGCAGCTTAAGCGACTTCGGCGGTGGTCAGCCCCAGCATTTT
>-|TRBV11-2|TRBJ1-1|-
CASSLYGNTEAFF
TGTGCCAGCAGCCTTTACGGGAACACTGAAGCTTTCTTT
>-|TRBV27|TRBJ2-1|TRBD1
CASSSGQGDNEQFF
TGTGCCAGCAGTTCCGGACAGGGGGACAATGAGCAGTTCTTC
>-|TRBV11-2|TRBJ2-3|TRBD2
CASSYPSGNTDTQYF
TGTGCCAGCAGCTACCCTAGCGGAAACACAGATACGCAGTATTTT
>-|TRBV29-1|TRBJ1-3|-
CSVEDLGNTIYF
TGCAGCGTTGAAGATCTCGGAAACACCATATATTTT
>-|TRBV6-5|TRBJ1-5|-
CASSYSVWRVGQPQHF
TGTGCCAGCAGTTACTCGGTTTGGAGGGTTGGTCAGCCCCAGCATTTT
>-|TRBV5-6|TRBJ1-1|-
CASSLVRGSGTEAFF
TGTGCCAGCAGCTTGGTCAGGGGCAGCGGCACTGAAGCTTTCTTT
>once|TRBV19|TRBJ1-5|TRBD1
CASSAGDRGQNQPQHF
TGTGCCAGTAGTGCGGGGGACAGGGGGCAAAATCAGCCCCAGCATTTT
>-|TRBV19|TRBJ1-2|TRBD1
CASSMDRVVGYTF
TGTGCCAGTAGCATGGACAGGGTAGTCGGCTACACCTTC
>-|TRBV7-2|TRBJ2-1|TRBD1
CASSQQGESSYNEQFF
TGTGCCAGCAGCCAACAGGGGGAGAGCTCCTACAATGAGCAGTTCTTC
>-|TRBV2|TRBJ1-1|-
CASSDSPTVNTEAFF
TGTGCCAGCAGTGATTCTCCGACAGTGAACACTGAAGCTTTCTTT
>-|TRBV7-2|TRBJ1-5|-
CASSLPGFNQPQHF
TGTGCCAGCAGCTTGCCGGGTTTTAATCAGCCCCAGCATTTT
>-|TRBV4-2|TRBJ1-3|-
CASSQKGDSGNTIYF
TGTGCCAGCAGCCAAAAAGGGGACTCTGGAAACACCATATATTTT
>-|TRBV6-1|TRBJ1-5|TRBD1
CASSERGVSGQGAKQPQHF
TGTGCCAGCAGTGAACGAGGGGTATCGGGACAGGGCGCTAAGCAGCCCCAGCATTTT
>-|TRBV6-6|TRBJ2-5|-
CASSYRNRESQYF
TGTGCCAGCAGTTACAGAAACAGAGAGAGCCAGTACTTC
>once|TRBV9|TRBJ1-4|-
CASSGSFSRTEDNEKLFF
TGTGCCAGCAGCGGATCTTTTTCCAGGACAGAAGACAATGAAAAACTGTTTTTT
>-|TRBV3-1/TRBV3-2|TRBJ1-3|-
CASSHLGNTIYF
TGTGCCAGCAGCCACTTGGGAAACACCATATATTTT
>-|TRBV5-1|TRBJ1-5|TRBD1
CASSLGDRVNQPQHF
TGCGCCAGCAGCTTGGGGGACAGGGTTAATCAGCCCCAGCATTTT
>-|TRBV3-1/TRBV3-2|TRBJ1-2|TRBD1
CASSRAGGRNGYTF
TGTGCCAGCAGCCGGGCAGGGGGGCGTAATGGCTACACCTTC
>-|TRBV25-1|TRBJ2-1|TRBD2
CASSDPSGGAGPTYEQFF
TGTGCCAGCAGTGATCCTAGCGGGGGGGCCGGTCCCACTTATGAGCAGTTCTTC
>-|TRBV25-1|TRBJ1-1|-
CASSDQDRNTEAFF
TGTGCCAGCAGTGATCAAGACAGGAATACTGAAGCTTTCTTT
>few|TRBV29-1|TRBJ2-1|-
CSGQLTGYNEQFF
TGCAGCGGGCAACTGACAGGTTACAATGAGCAGTTCTTC
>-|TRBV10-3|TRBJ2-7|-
CAISEAFSYEQYF
TGTGCCATCAGTGAAGCCTTCTCCTACGAGCAGTACTTC
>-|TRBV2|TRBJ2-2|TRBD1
CASSLQGMNTGELFF
TGTGCCAGCAGTCTACAGGGGATGAACACCGGGGAGCTGTTTTTT
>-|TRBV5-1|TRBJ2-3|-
CASSLVIQGGDTQYF
TGCGCCAGCAGCTTGGTGATCCAGGGCGGAGATACGCAGTATTTT
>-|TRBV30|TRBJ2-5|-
CAWSSGGETQYF
TGTGCCTGGAGCTCCGGAGGAGAGACCCAGTACTTC
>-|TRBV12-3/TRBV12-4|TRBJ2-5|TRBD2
CASSLDGGGAQYF
TGTGCCAGCAGTTTGGACGGGGGGGGAGCCCAGTACTTC
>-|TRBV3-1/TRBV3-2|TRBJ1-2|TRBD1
CASSRQGNYGYTF
TGTGCCAGCAGCCGACAGGGGAACTATGGCTACACCTTC
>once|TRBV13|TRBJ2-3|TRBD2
CASSFRTSGATTDTQYF
TGTGCCAGCAGCTTTAGGACTAGCGGGGCCACCACAGATACGCAGTATTTT
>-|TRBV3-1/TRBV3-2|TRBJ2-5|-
CASSQEMRQNQETQYF
TGTGCCAGCAGCCAAGAAATGAGACAGAACCAAGAGACCCAGTACTTC
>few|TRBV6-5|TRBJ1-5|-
CASSYESNQPQHF
TGTGCCAGCAGTTACGAGAGCAATCAGCCCCAGCATTTT
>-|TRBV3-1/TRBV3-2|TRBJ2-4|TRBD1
CASSQDGRGRKNIQYF
TGTGCCAGCAGCCAAGATGGAAGGGGGCGTAAAAACATTCAGTACTTC
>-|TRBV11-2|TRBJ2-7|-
CASSKPGQGLEQYF
TGTGCCAGCAGCAAACCGGGACAAGGACTCGAGCAGTACTTC
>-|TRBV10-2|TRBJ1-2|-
CASSEPGLMDGYTF
TGCGCCAGCAGTGAGCCAGGTCTAATGGATGGCTACACCTTC
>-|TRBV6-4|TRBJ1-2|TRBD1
CASTTGTASNYGYTF
TGTGCCAGCACCACCGGGACAGCTTCTAACTATGGCTACACCTTC
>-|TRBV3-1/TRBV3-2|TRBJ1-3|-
CASSLHRAGSGNTIYF
TGTGCCAGCAGCCTTCACAGGGCAGGCTCTGGAAACACCATATATTTT
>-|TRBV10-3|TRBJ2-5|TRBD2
CAISEGILAGVETQYF
TGTGCCATCAGTGAGGGTATCCTAGCGGGGGTGGAGACCCAGTACTTC
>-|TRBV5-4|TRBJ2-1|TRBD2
CASSLAVLAGDYNEQFF
TGTGCCAGCAGCTTGGCCGTACTAGCGGGGGACTACAATGAGCAGTTCTTC